This T cell receptor beta chain was captured in a study of cytomegalovirus exposure and HLA in healthy donors. General study results and limits: TCR clusters originating in the first cohort tended to co-occur in the roughly 120 validation repertoires, according to a later analysis. CMV antigen specificity of three CMV-associated chains was confirmed in vitro.

CDR3 length: 13 amino acids. Germline CDR1 MNHEY, CDR2 SMNVEV (reference sequence). The V gene lost 5 bases and the J gene lost 6 bases, with 10 bases spanning the gap. Assay: immunoSEQ multiplex PCR; the TCRdb copy retains only in-frame clones and omits some. The sample has 150,000 or so clones, about 86% seen once. Regarding this clone: Its antigen is unknown.

This sequence was found in a human donor in good health. Sequences were obtained from PBMCs. This sequence joins TRBV27 and TRBJ2-2; D is unclear. CDR3 nucleotide sequence: TGTGCCAGCAGTATAAGAGGAGCCGGGGAGCTGTTTTTT. Translation gives CASSIRGAGELFF.